This record concerns one T cell receptor (beta chain) sequence. These data belong to a study of beta chain features in type 1 diabetes. All of the isolated RNA was reverse transcribed, so expressed TCRB transcripts were sequenced. This table comes from immunoSEQ multiplex PCR, and its TCRdb copy is limited to in-frame clones, with some not included. The data hold roughly 150,000 clones, with roughly 8.1% observed a single time. Trimming removed 6 bases from V and 0 bases from J, with 8 bases in between. Germline V gene lookup returns CDR1 SNHLY and CDR2 FYNNEI. This CDR3 contains 14 residues. Each population that was sorted was more than 95% pure.

The chain has TRBV2 and TRBJ1-4; D possibly corresponds to TRBD1 (5 bases). This receptor was identified in a man aged 18 to 30 in good health. The specimen sequenced was central memory CD4+ T cells from blood. CDR3 amino acids: CASRGLTTNEKLFF. The CDR3 coding sequence is TGTGCCAGCAGGGGACTAACAACTAATGAAAAACTGTTTTTT. Drawing the rest from reference TRBV2 and TRBJ1-4, the complete variable domain is EPEVTQTPSHQVTQMGQEVILRCVPISNHLYFYWYRQILGQKVEFLVSFYNNEISEKSEIFDDQFSVERPDGSNFTLKIRSTKLEDSAMYFCASRGLTTNEKLFFGSGTQLSVL.